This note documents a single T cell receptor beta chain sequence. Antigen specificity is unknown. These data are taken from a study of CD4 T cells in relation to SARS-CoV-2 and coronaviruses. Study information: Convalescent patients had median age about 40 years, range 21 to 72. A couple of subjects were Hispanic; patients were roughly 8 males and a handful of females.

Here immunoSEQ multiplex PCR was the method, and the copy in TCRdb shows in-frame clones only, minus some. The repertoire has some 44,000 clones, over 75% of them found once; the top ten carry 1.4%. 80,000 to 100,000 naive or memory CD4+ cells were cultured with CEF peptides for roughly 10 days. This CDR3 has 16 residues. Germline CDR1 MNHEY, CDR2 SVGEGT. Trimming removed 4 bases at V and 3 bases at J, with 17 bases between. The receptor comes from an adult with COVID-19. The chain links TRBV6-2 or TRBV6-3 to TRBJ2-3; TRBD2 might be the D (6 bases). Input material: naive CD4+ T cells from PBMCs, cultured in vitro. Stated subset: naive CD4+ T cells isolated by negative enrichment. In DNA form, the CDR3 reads TGTGCCAGCAGTTTATCAGGGACTCCTTGGACAGATACGCAGTATTTT. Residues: CASSLSGTPWTDTQYF.